The 17 T cell receptor beta chains below all came from one sample that was sequenced in a study of vaccination effects on CD4 cells after COVID-19. Sequencing was preceded by expansion of antigen-specific CD4+ T cells with viral peptide pools in the ViraFEST assay. Following 10 days of culture, CD4+ T cells were isolated. PCR showed that the person got SARS-CoV-2 infection at some point between March and December 2020. Their specific antigens are unknown. Method: immunoSEQ multiplex PCR; TCRdb's copy keeps in-frame clones and lacks some. The data contain 60,000 to 75,000 clones, 60% to 75% of them singletons. The starting material was CD4+ T cells from PBMCs cultured with HIV peptides, obtained before COVID-19 vaccination. Subset defined: HIV-1 Nef peptide pool negative control/reference culture. These receptors all stem from a human donor who had a prior SARS-CoV-2 infection.

The chain employs TRBV5-1 and TRBJ2-1; 13 nucleotides match TRBD2. The CDR3 contains 17 residues. CDR1 SGHRS and CDR2 YFSETQ come from the germline V gene. V was clipped by 4 bases and J by 1 base; unmatched bases: 5. CDR3 in amino acids: CASSRTSGGLSYNEQFF. The CDR3 nucleotides are TGCGCCAGCAGCCGGACTAGCGGGGGCCTATCCTACAATGAGCAGTTCTTC.

V and J are TRBV19 and TRBJ2-6, with D perhaps TRBD2 (5 bases). V lost 5 bases, J lost 9 bases, and 11 bases lay in between. There are 13 residues in the CDR3. The germline gives CDR1 LNHDA, CDR2 SQIVND (reference sequence). CDR3 region: CASSAGRYNVLTF. The CDR3 DNA sequence: TGTGCCAGTAGTGCGGGCCGTTACAACGTCCTGACTTTC.

The chain combines TRBV7-9 with TRBJ2-2; D is unresolved. Trimming removed 4 bases at V and 1 base at J, with 7 bases between. The CDR3 has 14 amino acids. The V gene's germline CDR1 is SEHNR and CDR2 FQNEAQ (reference sequence). The CDR3 DNA reads as TGTGCCAGCAGCTGGACGGGGAACACCGGGGAGCTGTTTTTT. Translating it yields CASSWTGNTGELFF. Filled out from reference TRBV7-9 and TRBJ2-2, the complete variable domain reads DTGVSQNPRHKITKRGQNVTFRCDPISEHNRLYWYRQTLGQGPEFLTYFQNEAQLEKSRLLSDRFSAERPKGSFSTLEIQRTEQGDSAMYLCASSWTGNTGELFFGEGSRLTVL.

The chain uses TRBV2 and TRBJ1-1; D may be TRBD1 (6 bases). The length of the CDR3 is 13 residues. CDR1 is SNHLY, CDR2 FYNNEI, per germline. With 3 bases removed from V and 2 bases from J, the gap between germline ends came to 7 bases. CDR3 sequence reads: CASSDRGNTEAFF. In DNA, the CDR3 is TGTGCCAGCAGTGACAGGGGTAACACTGAAGCTTTCTTT.

A few counts support this clone. The chain has TRBV14 and TRBJ1-5; no clear D gene. The CDR3 is made up of 13 amino acids. The V gene's germline CDR1 is SGHDN and CDR2 FVKESK. V was shortened by 0 bases and J by 6 bases, with 6 bases between the two germline ends. The CDR3: CASSQDRGQPQHF. In nucleotides, the CDR3 is TGTGCCAGCAGCCAAGATCGAGGTCAGCCCCAGCATTTT.

The chain recombines TRBV14 with TRBJ1-3; D is unclear. Germline lookup yields CDR1 SGHDN and CDR2 FVKESK. V lost 5 bases and J 1 base, leaving 9 bases between the germline ends. The CDR3 sequence is 14 residues long. Here the CDR3 reads CASSLSSSGNTIYF. The CDR3 coding sequence is TGTGCCAGCAGCTTATCTTCTTCTGGAAACACCATATATTTT.

This clone has more than one count but fewer than ten. This sequence joins TRBV24-1 and TRBJ2-1; weak D call: TRBD2 (7 bases). Germline V CDR1 and CDR2: KGHDR, SFDVKD. Trimming shortened V by 7 bases and J by 6 bases, and 18 bases separated the two germline ends. CDR3 length equals 15 residues. The CDR3 reads CATSRGEGGSNEQFF. CDR3 DNA: TGTGCCACCAGCCGGGGGGAGGGGGGTTCCAATGAGCAGTTCTTC.

This chain joins TRBV6-1 and TRBJ2-2; 9 bases are shared with TRBD1. Germline values: CDR1 MNHNS, CDR2 SASEGT. Germline trimming cut 3 bases from V and 0 bases from J; bases unmatched to any gene: 5. This CDR3 is 17 amino acids long. CDR3 sequence (DNA): TGTGCCAGCAGTGAGTTACAGGGGGCGCCGAACACCGGGGAGCTGTTTTTT. The encoded protein is CASSELQGAPNTGELFF.

V gene TRBV4-3 combines with J gene TRBJ1-4; D may be TRBD1 (6 bases). The CDR3 loop spans 16 amino acids. Germline V CDR1 and CDR2: LGHNA, YSLEER. Trimming removed 3 bases at V and 7 bases at J, with 18 bases between. The chain's CDR3 is CASSQDARGESEKLFF. The CDR3 bases are TGCGCCAGCAGCCAGGACGCCAGGGGAGAAAGTGAAAAACTGTTTTTT.

The chain is built from TRBV5-1 and TRBJ1-2, with D maybe TRBD1 (5 bases). The V and J ends lost 4 bases and 5 bases respectively, with 12 bases between them. Germline V lookup: CDR1 SGHRS, CDR2 YFSETQ. This CDR3 region has 13 residues. The CDR3 DNA follows: TGCGCCAGCAGCCTCGGACATGGTTATGGCTACACCTTC. Protein: CASSLGHGYGYTF.

This chain joins TRBV6-2 or TRBV6-3 and TRBJ2-3; no clear D gene. V was cut by 4 bases and J by 0 bases, with 8 bases left in between. The CDR3 sequence is 14 residues long. Germline V gene sequence: CDR1 MNHEY, CDR2 SVGEGT. As DNA, the CDR3 is TGTGCCAGCAGTTCCAGCACTAGCACAGATACGCAGTATTTT. This sequence encodes CASSSSTSTDTQYF.

This clone was seen only once. The gene calls are TRBV27 and TRBJ2-5; tentatively, D is TRBD1 or TRBD2 (5 bases each). Germline-derived CDR1 and CDR2 are MNHEY and SMNVEV (reference sequence). V dropped 3 bases and J dropped 4 bases, with 18 bases sitting between them. The CDR3 totals 16 residues. CDR3 sequence reads: CASSLRWGPGAETQYF. CDR3 nucleotide sequence: TGTGCCAGCAGTTTGAGATGGGGTCCCGGGGCAGAGACCCAGTACTTC.

This clone was counted once. The V gene is TRBV24-1, the J gene TRBJ2-5; 9 nucleotides agree with TRBD1. This CDR3 comprises 15 residues. CDR1 and CDR2 from the germline V gene are KGHDR and SFDVKD. V shed 4 bases and J 2 bases; nucleotides not matched to a gene: 4. This CDR3 is CATSDQGQGQETQYF. The CDR3 DNA is TGTGCCACCAGTGACCAGGGACAGGGTCAAGAGACCCAGTACTTC.

This clone occurred a few times. The chain is built from TRBV9 and TRBJ2-1; D is undetermined. Trimming took 0 bases from V and 7 from J, leaving 8 bases between them. CDR1 SGDLS and CDR2 YYNGEE come from the germline V gene. This CDR3 comprises 13 residues. In DNA form, the CDR3 reads TGTGCCAGCAGCGTAGAGGAGAGAAATGAGCAGTTCTTC. This codes for CASSVEERNEQFF.

The chain carries TRBV29-1 and TRBJ1-2; weak D call: TRBD1 (5 bases). Germline V gene sequence: CDR1 SQVTM, CDR2 ANQGSEA. The CDR3 consists of 13 residues. Trimming left V 3 bases short and J 7 bases short, with 15 bases between. The CDR3 DNA reads TGCAGCGTTGAGGACGGGGGTGGGTTTGGCTACACCTTC. Its translation: CSVEDGGGFGYTF.

This clone was detected only a few times. The chain has TRBV5-4 and TRBJ1-2; 11 bases match TRBD1. V shed 0 bases and J 4 bases; nucleotides not matched to a gene: 2. CDR1 is SGHNT and CDR2 is YYREEE in the germline V gene (reference sequence). CDR3 length equals 15 residues. The CDR3 DNA is TGTGCCAGCAGCTTGGGGGACAGGGGGGTCTATGGCTACACCTTC. This translates into CASSLGDRGVYGYTF.

The chain joins TRBV5-6 to TRBJ2-5; no clear D. The CDR3 contains 13 residues. The V and J ends lost 4 bases and 5 bases respectively, with 12 bases between them. The germline V gene encodes CDR1 SGHDT and CDR2 YYEEEE. CDR3: CASSGWVSETQYF. The CDR3 nucleotides are TGTGCCAGCAGCGGATGGGTATCGGAGACCCAGTACTTC.